The sequence of this T cell receptor beta chain was determined in a study of vaccination effects on CD4 cells after COVID-19. The assay was immunoSEQ multiplex PCR, and TCRdb's table has in-frame clones only and misses some. The table has some 50,000 clones, around 74% seen once. Viral peptide pool expansion of antigen-specific CD4+ T cells preceded sequencing in the ViraFEST assay. Subsequent to roughly 9 days of culture, CD4+ T cells were isolated. Either the BNT162b2 or mRNA-1273 vaccine was given to participants in two doses. The culture medium for 1.5 million to 2.5 million PBMC per well included about 9 IU/ml IL-2 and about 9.1 ug/ml peptides. A word on this clone: What it binds is unknown.

The specimen was CD4+ T cells from PBMCs cultured with HCoV-OC43 spike peptides, collected after COVID-19 vaccination. Noted subset: HCoV-OC43 spike overlapping peptide pool stimulation. The origin of this receptor is a human donor who received a COVID-19 vaccine.

The CDR3 DNA is TGCGCCAGCAGCTCCACCTCCGGGGAGACCCAGTACTTC. This codes for CASSSTSGETQYF. The chain couples TRBV5-1 to TRBJ2-5; D remains ambiguous. CDR1 SGHRS and CDR2 YFSETQ come from the germline V gene. V was trimmed by 3 bases and J by 5 bases, leaving 11 bases between them. This CDR3 has 13 amino acids.